The next 8 T cell receptor beta chains were all read from a single sample in a study of human T cells and chemical hapten exposure. As to time point: patch test 3, about 24 weeks after DPC sensitization. The sample's treatment: therapeutic diphenylcyclopropenone sensitization with weekly scalp DPC. TCRdb passed the RACE reads through MiXCR, listing each CDR3 protein once. The profile covers about 160,000 distinct CDR3 sequences, with roughly 25% appearing a single time and approximately 2.3% taken by the ten largest. The material was whole blood, obtained in connection with sensitization to the hapten diphenylcyclopropenone (DPC). The receptors shown here come from a woman aged 18-35 years with alopecia areata. Some clones in this sample may be carry-over from other donors' samples.

This clonotype was observed a handful of times. The chain couples TRBV27 to TRBJ2-7, with 11 positions matching TRBD1. Germline loops: CDR1 MNHEY, CDR2 SMNVEV (reference sequence). CDR3 length: 16 amino acids. Losses at the gene ends were 6 bases for V and 1 base for J; bases not matched to a gene: 8. The CDR3 protein is CASSLGGTGGSYEQYF. CDR3 nucleotides: TGTGCCAGCAGCCTAGGCGGGACAGGGGGGTCCTACGAGCAGTACTTC.

This clonotype was seen a few times. The V gene is TRBV4-1, the J gene TRBJ2-7, with D tentatively TRBD2 (5 bases). The germline V and J ends were trimmed by 0 bases and 2 bases, with 17 bases remaining between them. The length of the CDR3 is 17 residues. The germline V gene encodes CDR1 MGHRA and CDR2 YSYEKL. Written as DNA, the CDR3 is TGCGCCAGCAGCCAAGATCTCTCCAGCGGAGAGGCCTACGAGCAGTACTTC. This codes for CASSQDLSSGEAYEQYF.

This clonotype was seen ten or more times. The chain is built from TRBV9 and TRBJ1-1; tentatively, D is TRBD1 (5 bases). The CDR3 spans 11 residues. V lost 3 bases, J lost 8 bases, and 8 bases lay in between. Germline assignment: CDR1 SGDLS and CDR2 YYNGEE. The CDR3 loop is CASSASGEAFF. The CDR3, as DNA: TGTGCCAGCAGCGCCTCAGGGGAAGCTTTCTTT.

The V call is TRBV12-3 or TRBV12-4, the J call TRBJ2-1; 13 bases align to TRBD2. CDR3 length: 20 amino acids. V dropped 6 bases and J dropped 0; count of bases not matched to a gene: 14. The CDR3 loop is CASRFRLAGGNPSSYNEQFF. The CDR3 DNA reads as TGTGCCAGCAGGTTTAGACTAGCGGGAGGTAATCCAAGCTCCTACAATGAGCAGTTCTTC.

The chain is built from TRBV10-3 and TRBJ2-5; 10 nucleotides align to TRBD1. The CDR3 has 15 amino acids. V lost 4 bases and J lost 5; bases outside the gene matches: 7. CDR1 and CDR2 (germline): ENHRY, SYGVKD. CDR3: CAISAGDRGFETQYF. The CDR3 bases are TGTGCCATCAGTGCTGGGGACAGGGGATTCGAGACCCAGTACTTC.

The chain is built from TRBV5-1 and TRBJ1-5; D possibly corresponds to TRBD1 (5 bases). The CDR3 is made up of 15 amino acids. Trimming shortened V by 0 bases and J by 4 bases, and 11 bases separated the two germline ends. Germline V lookup: CDR1 SGHRS, CDR2 YFSETQ. The CDR3: CASSLEGMWNQPQHF. The CDR3 bases are TGCGCCAGCAGCTTGGAGGGGATGTGGAATCAGCCCCAGCATTTT.

This clonotype was detected a few times. This sequence joins TRBV11-2 and TRBJ2-3; 10 bases map to TRBD2. Looked up from germline, CDR1 is SGHAT and CDR2 is FQNNGV. The CDR3 has 16 residues. V was clipped by 6 bases and J by 3 bases; unmatched bases: 9. CDR3 region: CASRKHGLAETDTQYF. In DNA form, the CDR3 reads TGTGCCAGCAGAAAACACGGACTAGCGGAAACAGATACGCAGTATTTT.

This chain joins TRBV6-6 and TRBJ2-1; maybe TRBD2 (5 bases). This CDR3 comprises 16 residues. Trimming left V 2 bases short and J 0 bases short, with 11 bases between. Germline V gene data show CDR1 as MNHNY and CDR2 as SVGAGI (reference sequence). CDR3 sequence (DNA): TGTGCCAGCAGTTACCCTTTAGCGAGCTCCTACAATGAGCAGTTCTTC. Its protein is CASSYPLASSYNEQFF.